This T cell receptor (beta chain) comes out of a study of T cell changes during pregnancy in multiple sclerosis. Germline CDR1 is MDHEN and CDR2 is SYDVKM. V was cut by 6 bases and J by 5 bases, with 8 bases left in between. The CDR3 runs 12 residues. TCRdb's copy holds only in-frame clones and misses some; the assay was immunoSEQ multiplex PCR. The sample lists 61,000 or so clones; roughly 95% were seen once. The sequences come from CD4+ T cells from peripheral blood mononuclear cells, collected before pregnancy. The V gene is TRBV28, the J gene TRBJ2-1; possible D gene TRBD2, 6 bases. The clonotype originates from a female donor with multiple sclerosis, enrolled in a pregnancy study. In nucleotides, the CDR3 is TGTGCCAGCAGCTGGGGGGACAATGAGCAGTTCTTC. Its protein is CASSWGDNEQFF.